Included here is one T cell receptor (beta chain) sequence, with context. The antigen is unknown. The data were taken from a study of CD8+ T cells in alopecia areata. Study results and limitations: Sequenced scalp T cells also include alphabeta T cells resident in normal skin. Researchers reported that TCR sharing among patients proved less clear than in mice, possibly HLA-linked.

Germline CDR1 and CDR2: SQVTM and ANQGSEA. Trimming left V 6 bases short and J 7 bases short, with 15 bases between. This CDR3 is built from 12 residues. Sequencing used cDNA as its template, made by extracting RNA and reverse transcribing it. The repertoire was sequenced with immunoSEQ multiplex PCR; TCRdb's copy has only in-frame clones and lacks some. The data show 150,000 to 200,000 clones, roughly 50% seen once. Material for sequencing was CD4+ T cells sorted from blood. The clonotype comes from a human donor in good health. This chain connects TRBV29-1 to TRBJ1-1; tentatively, D is TRBD1 (6 bases). Here the CDR3 reads CSVHHRDIEAFF. The CDR3, as DNA: TGCAGCGTCCATCACCGGGACATTGAAGCTTTCTTT.